The T cell receptor beta chain described here comes from a study of T cell responses to AZD1222 COVID-19 vaccine. Germline V gives CDR1 LNHDA, CDR2 SQIVND (reference sequence). The CDR3 sequence is 14 residues long. V was shortened by 7 bases and J by 2 bases, with 11 bases between the two germline ends. Sequencing used immunoSEQ multiplex PCR; TCRdb keeps in-frame clones, though not all of them. The sample carries some 200,000 clones, approximately 90% recorded once. The rearrangement joins TRBV19 to TRBJ2-2; D not resolved. The sequenced sample was peripheral blood, obtained 28 days after the second AZD1222 dose. This TCR was recovered from an adult who received the AZD1222 COVID-19 vaccine. The CDR3 reads CASTPGRNTGELFF. CDR3 nucleotide sequence: TGTGCCAGTACCCCCGGAAGAAACACCGGGGAGCTGTTTTTT.